This T cell receptor (beta chain) was recovered during a study of graft-versus-host responses after intestinal transplantation. Study as a whole: Every recipient had anti-thymocyte globulin induction and two to four years of tacrolimus plus steroids.

Germline V lookup: CDR1 LNHDA, CDR2 SQIVND (reference sequence). The CDR3 contains 14 residues. V gave up 5 bases and J gave up 2 bases, with 10 bases separating them. Measured with immunoSEQ multiplex PCR; TCRdb has only the in-frame clones, and not every one. The table records roughly 25,000 clones, roughly 80% of them present only once. This specimen consisted of PBMCs, obtained 28 days after intestinal transplant. The rearrangement links TRBV19 to TRBJ1-5, with no clear D. The source of this sequence is a human patient who received an intestinal transplant, so some T cells may come from the graft donor. CDR3 bases: TGTGCCAGTAGTTTCCCCGGTGGCAATCAGCCCCAGCATTTT. Translated, it gives CASSFPGGNQPQHF.